This TCR beta chain was sequenced for a study of memory CD4+ T cells and cytomegalovirus serostatus. In the original workflow: After removing out-of-frame reads, 2,204,828 distinct TCRbeta sequences remained. Profiling relied on immunoSEQ multiplex PCR, and the TCRdb table lists in-frame clones only, not all of them. V and J calls and clone size follow that table, whereas D and trimming were derived from the DNA. This table has 50,000 to 60,000 clones, roughly four fifths appearing once. Single viable CD3+CD4+CD8-CD45RO+ cells were sorted as the memory CD4+ T cells. Serum IgG to CMV pp150, pp28, p38 and p52 defined serostatus. After thawing, CD4+ T cells were positively selected. This clone was recorded a few times. Its antigen is currently unknown. Study-wide results and caveats: Repertoires predicted CMV serostatus with median bootstrapped AUC of 0.95.

The CDR3 loop spans 15 amino acids. Germline CDR1 LGHNA, CDR2 YNFKEQ. V was clipped by 4 bases and J by 0 bases, with 10 bases between them. The TCR was taken from an adult in good health and CMV-seronegative. V and J are TRBV4-2 and TRBJ2-1; a possible D gene is TRBD2 (5 bases). Source material: memory CD4+ T cells from blood. The DNA of the CDR3 is TGTGCCAGCAGCCGAGGAGCGGACTCCTACAATGAGCAGTTCTTC. Encoded protein: CASSRGADSYNEQFF.